This T cell receptor (beta chain) was sequenced during a study of T cell changes during pregnancy in multiple sclerosis. The table lists this clone with a count of one. The CDR3 length is 12 residues. The ends were cut back, 5 bases at V and 5 bases at J, with 9 bases in the middle. Germline V lookup: CDR1 SGHTA, CDR2 FQGNSA. Clones were read by immunoSEQ multiplex PCR, and TCRdb kept only the in-frame ones, dropping some. The table lists roughly 60,000 clones, about nine tenths of them singletons. This chain connects TRBV7-2 to TRBJ2-5; TRBD2 is a possible D gene (5 bases). Sequences were derived from CD4+ T cells from peripheral blood mononuclear cells, sampled in the first trimester of pregnancy. This receptor was identified in a female donor with multiple sclerosis, enrolled in a pregnancy study. The DNA of the CDR3 is TGTGCCAGCAGCCCGACGGGGGAGACCCAGTACTTC. It encodes CASSPTGETQYF. Full variable domain (remainder filled in from reference TRBV7-2 and TRBJ2-5): GAGVSQSPSNKVTEKGKDVELRCDPISGHTALYWYRQSLGQGLEFLIYFQGNSAPDKSGLPSDRFSAERTGGSVSTLTIQRTQQEDSAVYLCASSPTGETQYFGPGTRLLVL.